One sample yielded the 26 T cell receptor beta chains listed below, sequenced in a study of shared clonotypes between healthy human individuals. Naive CD8 cells lacked CD45RO, underwent positive selection for CCR7 and left out terminally differentiated effector memory CD45RA+ cells. Only in-frame clones appear in the TCRdb table, and some are missing; sequencing was by immunoSEQ multiplex PCR. The sample comprises hundreds of thousands of clones, about 98% of which are singletons, and 0.3% rests with the top ten. The source material was naive CD8+ T cells sorted from blood. Receptor source: a man aged 25-45 years in good health.

Concerning this clone itself: Other nucleotide sequences from this sample produce the same CDR3. The CDR3 here is CASSLKYNEQFF. CDR3 bases: TGTGCCAGCAGCTTAAAGTACAATGAGCAGTTCTTC. The chain joins TRBV7-9 to TRBJ2-1; D remains unclear. V shed 2 bases and J shed 4 bases, with 3 bases lying between them. The CDR3 has 12 residues. CDR1 and CDR2 (germline): SEHNR, FQNEAQ (reference sequence).

This clone was counted a single time. This chain links TRBV9 with TRBJ2-1; TRBD2 might be the D (6 bases). Germline CDR1 is SGDLS and CDR2 is YYNGEE. The CDR3 length is 15 residues. The V and J ends lost 7 bases and 0 bases respectively, with 14 bases between them. In DNA form, the CDR3 reads TGTGCCAGCGGGGTAGCGGAGAGCTCCTACAATGAGCAGTTCTTC. Its translation: CASGVAESSYNEQFF.

The chain has TRBV27 and TRBJ2-7; TRBD1 matches at 11 bases. Unmatched junction bases numbered 4, after V lost 5 bases and J lost 4 bases. CDR1 MNHEY and CDR2 SMNVEV come from the germline V gene (reference sequence). The CDR3 sequence is 14 residues long. CDR3 DNA: TGTGCCAGCAGTCCGGACAGGGGGCAGTACGAGCAGTACTTC. It yields the protein CASSPDRGQYEQYF.

The gene calls are TRBV11-2 and TRBJ2-7, with 12 positions matching TRBD2. V was clipped by 5 bases and J by 0 bases; unmatched bases: 5. Germline assignment: CDR1 SGHAT and CDR2 FQNNGV. The CDR3 loop spans 16 amino acids. The CDR3 DNA sequence: TGTGCCAGCAGCCGACTAGCGGGAGAGGGCTCCTACGAGCAGTACTTC. As protein: CASSRLAGEGSYEQYF.

V usage is TRBV27 and J usage is TRBJ2-7; 8 bases fit TRBD1. Germline V gene lookup returns CDR1 MNHEY and CDR2 SMNVEV (reference sequence). The CDR3 has 12 amino acids. The J segment lost 7 bases and the V segment lost 8 bases, leaving 7 bases of the junction unmatched. This CDR3 reads CASGWTGPEQYF. The CDR3, as DNA: TGTGCCAGCGGATGGACAGGGCCTGAGCAGTACTTC.

The chain joins TRBV11-2 to TRBJ2-1, with 10 bases that match TRBD2. The CDR3 covers 17 residues. V lost 3 bases to trimming and J lost 9 bases; unmatched junction nucleotides: 14. CDR1 and CDR2 (germline): SGHAT, FQNNGV. In DNA form, the CDR3 reads TGTGCCAGCAGCTTTACGTATAGGAGTCTAGCGGGAGTTGAGCAGTTCTTC. Translating gives CASSFTYRSLAGVEQFF.

This clone was observed once. This chain links TRBV5-8 with TRBJ2-1, with 8 bases that match TRBD1. V shed 3 bases, J shed 2 bases, and the junction held 7 bases outside the gene matches. The CDR3 contains 16 residues. Germline CDR1 is SGHTS and CDR2 is YDEGEE. DNA for the CDR3: TGTGCCAGCAGCTACGGACAGGGTTTTACCTACAATGAGCAGTTCTTC. Protein sequence: CASSYGQGFTYNEQFF.

This clone was seen just once. This sequence joins TRBV5-1 and TRBJ2-7; TRBD2 matches at 8 bases. J lost 4 bases, V lost 4 bases, and 7 bases had no gene match. This CDR3 region has 14 residues. Germline V gene data show CDR1 as SGHRS and CDR2 as YFSETQ. The CDR3 nucleotides are TGCGCCAGCAGCCCAGGGCTAGCGGGTTACGAGCAGTACTTC. Translating gives CASSPGLAGYEQYF.

This chain connects TRBV27 to TRBJ2-1; TRBD2 matches at 16 bases. The CDR3 has 19 amino acids. With V trimmed by 0 bases and J by 4 bases, 6 bases remained unmatched. Germline V gives CDR1 MNHEY, CDR2 SMNVEV (reference sequence). CDR3 coding DNA: TGTGCCAGCAGTTTATCGGGGACTAGCGGGAGGGGGCCTTACAATGAGCAGTTCTTC. Translated, it gives CASSLSGTSGRGPYNEQFF.

The chain is built from TRBV27 and TRBJ1-1, with D maybe TRBD1 (5 bases). Germline loops: CDR1 MNHEY, CDR2 SMNVEV (reference sequence). The V gene lost 6 bases and the J gene lost 1 base, with 12 bases spanning the gap. The CDR3 runs to 14 residues. The CDR3 reads CASRLRGENTEAFF. CDR3 DNA sequence: TGTGCCAGCAGGCTCCGGGGGGAGAACACTGAAGCTTTCTTT.

This rearrangement joins TRBV7-9 to TRBJ2-2; possibly TRBD1 for D (5 bases). Germline-derived CDR1 and CDR2 are SEHNR and FQNEAQ (reference sequence). Trimming left V 5 bases short and J 1 base short, with 11 bases between. This CDR3 contains 15 residues. In nucleotides, the CDR3 is TGTGCCAGCAGCCCCGGACACAAGAACACCGGGGAGCTGTTTTTT. Protein sequence: CASSPGHKNTGELFF.

The genes are TRBV29-1 and TRBJ2-1, with 10 bases matching TRBD2. Per the germline V gene, CDR1 is SQVTM and CDR2 is ANQGSEA. The CDR3 is 17 amino acids. J gave up 4 bases and V 1 base, and 10 bases lay outside the gene matches. The CDR3 DNA sequence: TGCAGCGTTGAAGCCCTAGCGGGAGATCGGGTTTACAATGAGCAGTTCTTC. This encodes CSVEALAGDRVYNEQFF.

This rearrangement joins TRBV30 to TRBJ2-7, with 7 bases lining up with TRBD1. There are 14 residues in the CDR3. With V trimmed by 5 bases and J by 4 bases, 11 bases remained unmatched. The germline V gene has CDR1 GTSNPN and CDR2 SVGIG (reference sequence). The CDR3 here is CAWRDSRMGYEQYF. The CDR3 bases are TGTGCCTGGCGGGACAGCCGGATGGGTTACGAGCAGTACTTC. Supplemented by reference TRBV30 and TRBJ2-7, the full variable domain reads SQTIHQWPATLVQPVGSPLSLECTVEGTSNPNLYWYRQAAGRGLQLLFYSVGIGQISSEVPQNLSASRPQDRQFILSSKKLLLSDSGFYLCAWRDSRMGYEQYFGPGTRLTVT.

The V gene is TRBV7-8, the J gene TRBJ2-1, with D perhaps TRBD1 (8 bases). CDR3 length equals 18 residues. Trimming shortened V by 5 bases and J by 8 bases, and 28 bases separated the two germline ends. Germline CDR1 is SGHVS and CDR2 is FQNEAQ. CDR3 sequence reads: CASSPGGAGGQLGDEQFF. In DNA form, the CDR3 reads TGTGCCAGCAGCCCAGGGGGGGCAGGGGGCCAGTTGGGCGATGAGCAGTTCTTC.

The V and J genes are TRBV5-4 and TRBJ2-4; 7 bases agree with TRBD1. With 4 bases clipped from V and 5 bases from J, the junction kept 3 bases outside the gene matches. From germline, CDR1 is SGHNT and CDR2 YYREEE (reference sequence). The CDR3 loop spans 13 amino acids. The CDR3 DNA sequence: TGTGCCAGCAGCCGACAGGGTGAAAACATTCAGTACTTC. This encodes CASSRQGENIQYF.

V usage is TRBV29-1 and J usage is TRBJ2-7, with D perhaps TRBD1 (5 bases). The CDR3 spans 13 residues. Germline assignment: CDR1 SQVTM and CDR2 ANQGSEA. V was shortened by 4 bases and J by 3 bases, with 13 bases between the two germline ends. CDR3 nucleotides: TGCAGCGTTGCCGACAGAAAGAACTACGAGCAGTACTTC. This sequence encodes CSVADRKNYEQYF.

Written as DNA, the CDR3 is TGTGCCAGCAGCTTTTGGCGGGAGTACGAGCAGTACTTC. Translated, it gives CASSFWREYEQYF. The chain joins TRBV11-2 to TRBJ2-7; TRBD2 agrees at 7 bases. Trimming at V came to 3 bases and at J to 4 bases, leaving 3 bases not matched to a gene. Germline V gene sequence: CDR1 SGHAT, CDR2 FQNNGV. The CDR3 covers 13 residues.

Regarding this clone: The junction departs from germline at one end; a sequencing error may be responsible. The V gene is TRBV7-7, the J gene TRBJ1-1; weak D call: TRBD1 (5 bases). CDR3 length: 14 amino acids. Germline CDR1 and CDR2: SSHAT and FNYEAQ (reference sequence). CDR3: CASSPQGGSTEAFF. CDR3 nucleotides: TGTGCTAGCAGCCCCCAGGGAGGCAGCACTGAAGCTTTCTTT. Drawing the rest from reference TRBV7-7 and TRBJ1-1, the complete variable domain is GAGVSQSPRYKVTKRGQDVTLRCDPISSHATLYWYQQALGQGPEFLTYFNYEAQPDKSGLPSDRFSAERPEGSISTLTIQRTEQRDSAMYRCASSPQGGSTEAFFGQGTRLTVV.

The rearrangement links TRBV4-1 to TRBJ2-7; TRBD2 aligns across 13 bases. V lost 4 bases to trimming and J lost 5 bases; unmatched junction nucleotides: 14. Germline V gene lookup returns CDR1 MGHRA and CDR2 YSYEKL. The CDR3 loop spans 18 amino acids. The CDR3 region has the DNA TGCGCCAGCAGCCCAACACTAGCGGGAGGGCCTCTACAGGACGAGCAGTACTTC. Translated: CASSPTLAGGPLQDEQYF.

The chain combines TRBV4-1 with TRBJ2-7, with 8 bases that match TRBD1. Germline CDR1 and CDR2: MGHRA and YSYEKL. The CDR3 is 14 residues long. V trimming: 7 bases; J trimming: 6 bases; junction bases outside the gene matches: 11. CDR3 loop: CASKTQTGVSEQYF. The CDR3 DNA reads TGCGCCAGCAAAACTCAGACAGGGGTAAGCGAGCAGTACTTC.

The V call is TRBV4-1, the J call TRBJ2-5; D is unresolved. Trimming cost V 4 bases and J 4 bases, with 19 bases left between them. This CDR3 contains 16 residues. Germline V gives CDR1 MGHRA, CDR2 YSYEKL. CDR3 sequence (DNA): TGCGCCAGCAGCCCAACAGACGTAGCTGTAGGAGAGACCCAGTACTTC. This gives the protein CASSPTDVAVGETQYF.

The chain employs TRBV9 and TRBJ1-2; D remains unclear. V shed 0 bases and J shed 8 bases, with 14 bases lying between them. CDR1 is SGDLS, CDR2 YYNGEE, per germline. CDR3 size: 14 residues. For the CDR3, the DNA is TGTGCCAGCAGCGTAGTCCGGGATCCTGAAGGCTACACCTTC. Its translation is CASSVVRDPEGYTF.

The chain couples TRBV7-9 to TRBJ2-1; D perhaps matches TRBD2 (7 bases). This CDR3 comprises 18 residues. The germline gives CDR1 SEHNR, CDR2 FQNEAQ (reference sequence). Trimming left V 5 bases short and J 7 bases short, with 27 bases between. CDR3 residues: CASSPTRGGDREGNEQFF. CDR3 nucleotides: TGTGCCAGCAGCCCCACGAGAGGGGGGGATCGGGAAGGTAATGAGCAGTTCTTC.

This chain links TRBV15 with TRBJ2-7; the D gene is possibly TRBD1 (6 bases). From germline, CDR1 is LNHNV and CDR2 YYDKDF (reference sequence). The CDR3 loop spans 16 amino acids. The V end was cut by 3 bases, the J end by 3 bases, with 18 bases between. CDR3 coding DNA: TGTGCCACCAGCAGCAGACGGGACACAGAGTACTACGAGCAGTACTTC. Translated: CATSSRRDTEYYEQYF.

The CDR3 protein is CASRSTGLVMDTQYF. For the CDR3, the DNA is TGTGCCAGCAGAAGTACGGGACTAGTCATGGATACGCAGTATTTT. The chain recombines TRBV5-4 with TRBJ2-3, with 8 bases aligning to TRBD2. Trimming took 5 bases from V and 6 from J; bases not matched to a gene: 11. This CDR3 contains 15 residues. CDR1 SGHNT and CDR2 YYREEE come from the germline V gene (reference sequence).

The chain uses TRBV5-5 and TRBJ2-2; D might be TRBD1 (6 bases). Germline lookup yields CDR1 SGHKS and CDR2 YYEKEE (reference sequence). The V end lost 4 bases, the J end lost 0 bases, and 16 bases lay between the germline ends. The CDR3 is made up of 17 amino acids. CDR3 residues: CASSPTGPGSNTGELFF. The CDR3 region has the DNA TGTGCCAGCAGCCCTACAGGGCCTGGGTCGAACACCGGGGAGCTGTTTTTT.